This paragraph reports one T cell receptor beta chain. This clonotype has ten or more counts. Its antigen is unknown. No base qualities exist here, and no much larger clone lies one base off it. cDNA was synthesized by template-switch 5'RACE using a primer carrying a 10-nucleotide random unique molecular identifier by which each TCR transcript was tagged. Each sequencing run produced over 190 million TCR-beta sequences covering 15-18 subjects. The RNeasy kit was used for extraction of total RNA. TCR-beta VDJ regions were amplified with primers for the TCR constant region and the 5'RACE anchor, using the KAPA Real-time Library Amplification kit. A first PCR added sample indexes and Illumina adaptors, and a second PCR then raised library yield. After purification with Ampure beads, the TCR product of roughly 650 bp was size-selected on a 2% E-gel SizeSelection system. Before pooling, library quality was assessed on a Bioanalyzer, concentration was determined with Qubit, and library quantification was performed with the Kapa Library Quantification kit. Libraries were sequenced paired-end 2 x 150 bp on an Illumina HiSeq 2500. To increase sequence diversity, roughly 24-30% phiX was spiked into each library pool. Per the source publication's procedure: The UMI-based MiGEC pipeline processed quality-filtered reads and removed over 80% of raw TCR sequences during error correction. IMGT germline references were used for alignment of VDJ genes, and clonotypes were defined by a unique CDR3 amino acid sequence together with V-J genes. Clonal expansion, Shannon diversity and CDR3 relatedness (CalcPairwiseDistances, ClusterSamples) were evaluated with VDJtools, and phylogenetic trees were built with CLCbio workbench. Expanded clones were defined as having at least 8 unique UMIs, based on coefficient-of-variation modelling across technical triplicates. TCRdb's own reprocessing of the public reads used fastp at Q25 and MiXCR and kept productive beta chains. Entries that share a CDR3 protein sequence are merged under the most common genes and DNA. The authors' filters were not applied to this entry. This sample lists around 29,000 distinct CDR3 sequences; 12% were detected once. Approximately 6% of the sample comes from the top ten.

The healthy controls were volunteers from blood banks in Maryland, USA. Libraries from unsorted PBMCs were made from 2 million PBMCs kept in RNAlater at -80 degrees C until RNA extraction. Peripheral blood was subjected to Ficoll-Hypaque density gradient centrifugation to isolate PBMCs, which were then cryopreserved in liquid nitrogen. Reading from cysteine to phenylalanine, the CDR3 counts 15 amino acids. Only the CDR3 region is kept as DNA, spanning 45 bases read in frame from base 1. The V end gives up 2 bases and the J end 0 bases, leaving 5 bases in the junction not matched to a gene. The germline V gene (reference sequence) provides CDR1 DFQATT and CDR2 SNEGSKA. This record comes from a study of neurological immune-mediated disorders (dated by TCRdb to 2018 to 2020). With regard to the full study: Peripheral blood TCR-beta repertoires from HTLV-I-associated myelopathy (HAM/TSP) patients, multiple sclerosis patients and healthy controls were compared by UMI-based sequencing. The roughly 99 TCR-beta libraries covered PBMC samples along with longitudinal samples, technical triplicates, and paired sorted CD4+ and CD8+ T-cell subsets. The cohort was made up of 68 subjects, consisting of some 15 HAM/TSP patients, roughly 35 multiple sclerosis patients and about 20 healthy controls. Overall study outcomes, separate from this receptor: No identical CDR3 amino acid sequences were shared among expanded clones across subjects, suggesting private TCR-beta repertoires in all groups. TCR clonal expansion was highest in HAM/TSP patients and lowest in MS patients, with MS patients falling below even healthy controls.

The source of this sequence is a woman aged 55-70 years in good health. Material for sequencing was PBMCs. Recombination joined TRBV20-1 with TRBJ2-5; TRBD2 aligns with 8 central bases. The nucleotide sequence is TGCAGTGCTAGAAATGCGGGGGGAGACCAAGAGACCCAGTACTTC. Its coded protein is CSARNAGGDQETQYF.